This T cell receptor (beta chain) was documented in a study of neurological immune-mediated disorders. At least ten counts were recorded for this clonotype. TCRdb called the 5' RACE reads again in MiXCR, with one record for every CDR3 protein. The table records tens of thousands of distinct CDR3 sequences, more than 3% of them present only once. Germline loops: CDR1 DFQATT, CDR2 SNEGSKA (reference sequence). V dropped 0 bases and J dropped 5 bases, with 13 bases sitting between them. There are 14 residues in the CDR3. The chain couples TRBV20-1 to TRBJ2-5; D may be TRBD2 (5 bases). The sequenced material came from PBMCs. The receptor's source is a man aged 30 to 39 with multiple sclerosis. The CDR3 sequence is CSARDRRRGETQYF. As DNA, the CDR3 is TGCAGTGCTAGAGACCGTAGGAGAGGGGAGACCCAGTACTTC.